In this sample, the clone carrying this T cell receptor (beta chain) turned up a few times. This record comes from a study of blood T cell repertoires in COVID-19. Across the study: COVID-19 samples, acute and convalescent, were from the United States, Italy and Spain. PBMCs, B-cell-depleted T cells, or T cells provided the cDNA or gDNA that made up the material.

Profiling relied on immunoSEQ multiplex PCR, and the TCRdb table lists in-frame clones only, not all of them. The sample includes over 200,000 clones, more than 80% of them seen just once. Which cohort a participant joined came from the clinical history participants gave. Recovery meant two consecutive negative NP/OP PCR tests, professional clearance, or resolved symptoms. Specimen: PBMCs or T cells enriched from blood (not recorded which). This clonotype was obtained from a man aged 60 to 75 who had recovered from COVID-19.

The CDR3 coding sequence is TGTGCCAGCTCACCCGGGACAGAATCCTACAATGAGCAGTTCTTC. This codes for CASSPGTESYNEQFF. The chain links TRBV18 to TRBJ2-1, with TRBD1 matching 7 bases. This CDR3 contains 15 residues. Germline V gene sequence: CDR1 KGHSH, CDR2 LQKENI. V lost 3 bases, J lost 1 base, and 3 bases stayed unmatched.